This paragraph reports one TCR beta chain. Its antigen is not identified. The source of the sample is a study of cytomegalovirus exposure and HLA in healthy donors. In the PCR, 60 Vbeta and 13 Jbeta primers were used. Method: immunoSEQ multiplex PCR; TCRdb's copy keeps in-frame clones and lacks some. In the table there are some 200,000 clones, approximately 88% of which are singletons. Germline V gene lookup returns CDR1 SGHNT and CDR2 YYREEE (reference sequence). The CDR3 spans 16 residues. V dropped 4 bases and J dropped 3; count of bases not matched to a gene: 6. Findings and limits, study-wide: Beyond CMV serostatus, there was no information to go on about immune exposure. Data from an earlier analysis indicated that most TCR beta V segments were productive either about 87% or about 30% of the time.

Specimen: PBMCs. The gene calls are TRBV5-4 and TRBJ2-5, with TRBD2 identical over 13 bases. This sequence was found in a woman aged 50 to 65 in good health and CMV-seropositive. CDR3 in amino acids: CASSPAGTSGEETQYF. The CDR3, as DNA: TGTGCCAGCAGCCCTGCCGGGACTAGCGGGGAAGAGACCCAGTACTTC.